A selection of T cell receptor beta chains follows, all from one sample in a study of control samples from healthy donors and cancer patients. TCRdb's table, derived via immunoSEQ multiplex PCR, lists solely in-frame clones and lacks some. The table lists tens of thousands of clones, around 90% of them singletons. The sequenced sample consisted of PBMCs. The origin of the receptors is a woman in her fifties or sixties with colorectal cancer. Each CDR3 is given with its conserved first and last residue. A D gene is named only where the DNA matches it firmly. Not all rows give a size; the values are once, few, many and, for expanded clones, a class.

j_call	clone_size	d_call	v_call	cdr3_aa	cdr3_nt
TRBJ1-5	once	NA	TRBV7-2	CASSFQGHSNQPQHF	TGTGCCAGCAGCTTTCAGGGTCATAGCAATCAGCCCCAGCATTTT
TRBJ1-5	NA	NA	TRBV6-4	CASSVVPWGQPQHF	TGTGCCAGCAGTGTTGTCCCTTGGGGTCAGCCCCAGCATTTT
TRBJ2-5	once	TRBD2	TRBV5-6	CASSKGTSGGAETQYF	TGTGCCAGCAGTAAGGGGACTAGCGGGGGGGCAGAGACCCAGTACTTC
TRBJ1-1	NA	NA	TRBV30	CAWSRQARRTEAFF	TGTGCCTGGAGTAGGCAGGCCAGGAGGACTGAAGCTTTCTTT
TRBJ1-2	few	NA	TRBV6-6	CASSYGGADPGSF	TGTGCCAGCAGTTACGGAGGGGCAGACCCGGGTTCCTTC
TRBJ2-3	NA	NA	TRBV3-1/TRBV3-2	CASSFTDTQYF	TGTGCCAGCAGCTTCACAGATACGCAGTATTTT
TRBJ1-2	NA	NA	TRBV9	CASSVGGLDGYTF	TGTGCCAGCAGCGTAGGAGGTCTTGACGGCTACACCTTC
TRBJ2-2	once	NA	TRBV10-1	CASSEGAIPTGELFF	TGCGCCAGCAGTGAGGGGGCCATCCCAACCGGGGAGCTGTTTTTT
TRBJ2-1	NA	NA	TRBV3-1/TRBV3-2	CASSQDSGYWQFF	TGTGCCAGCAGCCAAGATAGTGGCTATTGGCAGTTCTTC
TRBJ2-2	NA	NA	TRBV4-3	CASSQAMARGGTGELFF	TGCGCCAGCAGCCAAGCGATGGCCAGGGGAGGTACCGGGGAGCTGTTTTTT
TRBJ2-5	NA	NA	TRBV15	CATSPPGPQETQYF	TGTGCCACCAGCCCCCCCGGACCTCAAGAGACCCAGTACTTC
TRBJ1-3	few	NA	TRBV12-3/TRBV12-4	CASSLEGGNTIYF	TGTGCCAGCAGTTTAGAGGGAGGAAACACCATATATTTT
TRBJ1-1	NA	NA	TRBV3-1/TRBV3-2	CASSLGLGNTEAFF	TGTGCCAGCAGCCTGGGACTTGGGAACACTGAAGCTTTCTTT
TRBJ2-5	once	NA	TRBV30	CAWSGQEETQYF	TGTGCCTGGAGTGGGCAGGAAGAGACCCAGTACTTC
TRBJ2-2	NA	TRBD1	TRBV5-1	CASSQGDRENGELFF	TGCGCCAGCAGCCAAGGGGACAGGGAAAACGGGGAGCTGTTTTTT
TRBJ1-2	NA	NA	TRBV6-2/TRBV6-3	CASSFRGRTRDYGYTF	TGTGCCAGCAGTTTCCGAGGAAGAACCCGGGACTATGGCTACACCTTC
TRBJ1-2	NA	NA	TRBV12-3/TRBV12-4	CASSSGQNYGYTF	TGTGCCAGCAGTTCGGGGCAAAACTATGGCTACACCTTC
TRBJ2-6	once	NA	TRBV20-1	CSASSGILSGANVLTF	TGCAGTGCTAGTTCTGGGATACTATCTGGGGCCAACGTCCTGACTTTC
TRBJ1-4	NA	NA	TRBV19	CASSDKRQDHEKLFF	TGTGCCAGTAGTGATAAGAGACAGGACCATGAAAAACTGTTTTTT
TRBJ1-1	NA	NA	TRBV30	CAWSVGSFLSQAFF	TGTGCCTGGAGTGTGGGGAGTTTTCTCTCCCAAGCTTTCTTT
TRBJ2-3	NA	TRBD1	TRBV5-4	CASSRGTGATDTQYF	TGTGCCAGCAGCCGTGGGACAGGGGCGACAGATACGCAGTATTTT
TRBJ1-1	NA	NA	TRBV7-6	CASSLEARAVAFF	TGTGCCAGCAGCTTAGAGGCCAGGGCAGTGGCTTTCTTT
TRBJ1-2	NA	NA	TRBV20-1	CSARDGYTF	TGCAGTGCTAGAGATGGCTACACCTTC
TRBJ1-2	NA	TRBD1	TRBV7-2	CASRPDRGGYTF	TGTGCCAGCAGACCCGACAGGGGAGGCTACACCTTC
TRBJ1-1	NA	TRBD1	TRBV18	CASSPSDRRNTEAFF	TGTGCCAGCTCACCATCGGACAGGAGGAACACTGAAGCTTTCTTT
TRBJ1-1	NA	TRBD1	TRBV2	CARSQTGDGTEAFF	TGTGCCAGGAGCCAGACAGGGGACGGCACTGAAGCTTTCTTT
TRBJ2-3	NA	TRBD2	TRBV5-4	CASSEGLASQDTQYF	TGTGCCAGCAGCGAGGGACTAGCGTCCCAAGATACGCAGTATTTT
TRBJ1-2	NA	NA	TRBV5-1	CASSLDFRDKTYTF	TGCGCCAGCAGCTTGGACTTCCGGGACAAAACCTACACCTTC
TRBJ1-3	NA	NA	TRBV28	CASSLITGNSGNTIYF	TGTGCCAGCAGTTTAATAACCGGGAACTCTGGAAACACCATATATTTT